Presented here are 5 T cell receptor beta chains from one specimen sequenced in a study of cytomegalovirus exposure and HLA in healthy donors. The method was immunoSEQ multiplex PCR; TCRdb's version includes in-frame clones alone and lacks a portion of them. In the table there are 150,000 to 200,000 clones, roughly 88% of which are singletons. Sequencing used PBMCs. These TCRs come from a woman between 18 and 29 years old in good health and CMV-seronegative.

The J gene is TRBJ2-7, the V gene TRBV6-1, with TRBD2 identical over 10 bases. Germline values: CDR1 MNHNS, CDR2 SASEGT. The trim removed 4 bases at V and 4 bases at J, leaving 10 bases unmatched. This CDR3 spans 16 amino acids. The CDR3 nucleotides are TGTGCCAGCAGTGCTATAGCGGGAGGCCGACTATACGAGCAGTACTTC. It is translated as CASSAIAGGRLYEQYF.

The chain has TRBV10-3 and TRBJ2-3; 10 positions agree with TRBD1. This CDR3 comprises 16 residues. Germline V gene lookup returns CDR1 ENHRY and CDR2 SYGVKD. V shed 0 bases and J 1 base; nucleotides not matched to a gene: 1. The CDR3 is CAISESGQGRTDTQYF. The CDR3 DNA follows: TGTGCCATCAGTGAGTCGGGACAGGGGCGCACAGATACGCAGTATTTT.

CDR3 nucleotides: TGTGCCAGCAGCTTGACAGTGCAAGAGACCCAGTACTTC. Its translation is CASSLTVQETQYF. The chain links TRBV5-6 to TRBJ2-5; D gene ambiguous. The CDR3 has 13 residues. Germline loops: CDR1 SGHDT, CDR2 YYEEEE. V lost 1 base, J lost 2 bases, and 6 bases lay in between.

This clone has only a few counts. The genes are TRBV27 and TRBJ2-3, with 9 positions matching TRBD1. Germline CDR1 and CDR2: MNHEY and SMNVEV (reference sequence). This CDR3 has 12 residues. With V trimmed by 5 bases and J by 9 bases, 3 bases remained unmatched. CDR3 coding DNA: TGTGCCAGCAGTCCTACAGGGGGCACGCAGTATTTT. It is translated as CASSPTGGTQYF.

The rearrangement links TRBV12-5 to TRBJ2-1; D is undetermined. Germline assignment: CDR1 LGHNT and CDR2 FRNRAP. The CDR3 consists of 13 residues. V dropped 8 bases and J dropped 12 bases, with 20 bases sitting between them. This CDR3 reads CASRVTDSDGQFF. The DNA of the CDR3 is TGTGCTAGTCGGGTAACGGATTCAGATGGGCAGTTCTTC.